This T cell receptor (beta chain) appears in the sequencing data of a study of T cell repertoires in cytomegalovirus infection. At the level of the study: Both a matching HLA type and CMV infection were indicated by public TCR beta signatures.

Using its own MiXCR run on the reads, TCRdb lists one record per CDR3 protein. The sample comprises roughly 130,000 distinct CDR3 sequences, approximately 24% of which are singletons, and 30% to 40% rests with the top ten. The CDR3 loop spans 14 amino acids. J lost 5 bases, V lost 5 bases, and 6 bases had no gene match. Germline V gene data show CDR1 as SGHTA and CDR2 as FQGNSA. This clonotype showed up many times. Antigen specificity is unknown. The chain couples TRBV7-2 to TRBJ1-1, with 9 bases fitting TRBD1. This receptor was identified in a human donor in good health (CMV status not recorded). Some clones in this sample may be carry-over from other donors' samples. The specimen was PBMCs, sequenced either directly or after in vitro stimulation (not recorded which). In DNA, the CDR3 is TGTGCCAGCAGCCCTCAAGGGACAGGGACTGAAGCTTTCTTT. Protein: CASSPQGTGTEAFF.